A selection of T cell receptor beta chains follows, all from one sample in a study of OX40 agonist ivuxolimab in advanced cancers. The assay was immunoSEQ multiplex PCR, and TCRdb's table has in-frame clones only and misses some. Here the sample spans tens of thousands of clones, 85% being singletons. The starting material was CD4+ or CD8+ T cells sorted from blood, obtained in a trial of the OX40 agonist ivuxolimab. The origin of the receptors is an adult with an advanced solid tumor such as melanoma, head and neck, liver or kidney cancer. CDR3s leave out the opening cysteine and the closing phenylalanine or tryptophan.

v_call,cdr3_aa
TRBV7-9,ASSLVGQPNTGELF
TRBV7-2,ASSGGASGANTGELF
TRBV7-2,ASSLDGSAGELF
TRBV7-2,ASSFYGANVLT
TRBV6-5,ASSYGLAGAYNEQF
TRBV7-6,ASSLEVGTGGGKTQY
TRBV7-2,ASSFSGPGPNVLT
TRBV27,ASSNQGAGGYT
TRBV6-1,ASRRQGNQPQH
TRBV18,ASSPPTLAGRDEQY
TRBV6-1,ATKGARSPLH
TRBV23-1,ASSQGEAF
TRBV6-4,ASPTHPGLAGQETQY
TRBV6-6,ASSYSTSGGGYT
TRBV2,ASRDRGFDQPQH
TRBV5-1,ASSPRQGADTQY